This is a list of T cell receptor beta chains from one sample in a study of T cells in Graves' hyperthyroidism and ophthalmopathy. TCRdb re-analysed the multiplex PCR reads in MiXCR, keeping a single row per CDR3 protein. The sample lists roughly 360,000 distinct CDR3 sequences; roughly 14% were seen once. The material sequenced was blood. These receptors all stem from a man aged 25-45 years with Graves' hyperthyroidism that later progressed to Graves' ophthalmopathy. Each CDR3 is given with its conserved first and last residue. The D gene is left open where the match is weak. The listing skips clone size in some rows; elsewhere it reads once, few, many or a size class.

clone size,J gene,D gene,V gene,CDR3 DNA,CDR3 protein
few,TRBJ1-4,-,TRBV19,TGTGCCACCCGACCGGGAATCGTAGAAAAACTGTTTTTT,CATRPGIVEKLFF
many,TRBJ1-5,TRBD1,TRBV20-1,TGCAGCGCTCCGGGACAGGGGAGCAATCAGCCCCAGCATTTT,CSAPGQGSNQPQHF
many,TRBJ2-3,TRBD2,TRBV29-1,TGCAGCGTAGAAAGCGGGGGGGGCACAGATACGCAGTATTTT,CSVESGGGTDTQYF
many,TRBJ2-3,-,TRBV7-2,TGTGCCAGCAGCGGGGCTAGCACAGATACGCAGTATTTT,CASSGASTDTQYF
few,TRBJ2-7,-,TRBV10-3,TGTGCCATCAGTGAGTCGAAGCAAGGCCCAAGCTCCTACGAGCAGTACTTC,CAISESKQGPSSYEQYF
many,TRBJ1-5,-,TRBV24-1,TGTGCCACCAGTGATTCAGGACTCAATCAGCCCCAGCATTTT,CATSDSGLNQPQHF
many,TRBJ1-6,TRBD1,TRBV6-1,TGTGCCAGCAGCGTCCTCGGACAGGGCTATAATTCACCCCTCCACTTT,CASSVLGQGYNSPLHF
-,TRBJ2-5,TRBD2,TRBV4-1,TGCGCCAGCAGCCAACCTAGCGGGGGGATGGTAGAGACCCAGTACTTC,CASSQPSGGMVETQYF
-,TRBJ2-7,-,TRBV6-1,TGTGCCAGCAGTGACGCAGGGATCTCCTACGAGCAGTACTTC,CASSDAGISYEQYF
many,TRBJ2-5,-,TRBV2,TGTGCCAGCAGTGAAGAGTTAGAGGGGACCCAGTACTTC,CASSEELEGTQYF
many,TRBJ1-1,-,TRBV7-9,TGTGCCAGCAGCTATAGGGGGGGGGGCACTGAAGCTTTCTTT,CASSYRGGGTEAFF
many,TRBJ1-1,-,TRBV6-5,TGTGCCAGCAGTTACTCGAGCGAGCCTGAAGCTTTCTTT,CASSYSSEPEAFF
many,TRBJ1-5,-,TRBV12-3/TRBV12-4,TGTGCCAGCAGTAAAGCGGAGAATCAGCCCCAGCATTTT,CASSKAENQPQHF
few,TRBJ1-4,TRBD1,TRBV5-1,TGCGCCAGCAAAGGTTGGACAGGAGGTGAAAAACTGTTTTTT,CASKGWTGGEKLFF
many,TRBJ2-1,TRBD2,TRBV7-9,TGTGCCAGCAGCTTAAGCCGGACTAGCGGGGGCACCTACAATGAGCAGTTCTTC,CASSLSRTSGGTYNEQFF
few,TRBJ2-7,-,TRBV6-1,TGTGCCAGCAGTGATCCACCAGGGGACGAGCAGTACTTC,CASSDPPGDEQYF
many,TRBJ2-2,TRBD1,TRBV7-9,TGTGCCAGCAGCTTAAGGACAGGGTACACCGGGGAGCTGTTTTTT,CASSLRTGYTGELFF
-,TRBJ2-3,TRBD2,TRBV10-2,TGCGCCAGCAGGACTAGCGGGGGAATAGATACGCAGTATTTT,CASRTSGGIDTQYF
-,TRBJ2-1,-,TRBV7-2,TGTGCCAGCAGCGACTCCATAACTAGCGAGCAGTTCTTC,CASSDSITSEQFF
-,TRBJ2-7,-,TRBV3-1,TGTGCCAGCAGCCAAGATGGAAGGGGACGCTACGAGCAGTACTTC,CASSQDGRGRYEQYF
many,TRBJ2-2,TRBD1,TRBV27,TGTGCCAGCAGTGCCGACAGGGCAGGCGGGGAGCTGTTTTTT,CASSADRAGGELFF
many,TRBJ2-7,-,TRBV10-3,TGTGCCATCAGTGAGCAGACCTACGAGCAGTACTTC,CAISEQTYEQYF
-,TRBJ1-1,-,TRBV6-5,TGTGCCAGCAGTTCCCCTGCCGGCGCTTTCTTT,CASSSPAGAFF
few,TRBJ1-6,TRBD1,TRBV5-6,TGTGCCAGCAGACCCCGGACAGGGATGGTCCCCCTCCACTTT,CASRPRTGMVPLHF
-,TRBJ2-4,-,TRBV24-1,TGTGCCACCAGTGAGGGGTGGCGGGACATTCAGTACTTC,CATSEGWRDIQYF
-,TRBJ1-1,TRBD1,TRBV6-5,TGTGCCAGCAGTTACTCGGCACAGGGGATAAGGGCTTTCTTT,CASSYSAQGIRAFF
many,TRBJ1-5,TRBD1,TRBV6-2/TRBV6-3,TGTGCCAGCCAAGATGTAATTGACAGGGTAGTTCAGCCCCAGCATTTT,CASQDVIDRVVQPQHF
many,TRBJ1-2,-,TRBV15,TGTGCCACCAGCAGAGATCTGGCACTCTATGGCTACACCTTC,CATSRDLALYGYTF
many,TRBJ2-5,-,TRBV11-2,TGTGCCAGCAGCTTAGGAGGTGCAAGCCAAGAGACCCAGTACTTC,CASSLGGASQETQYF
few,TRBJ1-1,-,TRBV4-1,TGCGCCAGCAGCCTTGGGTTTAATTTCGGCACTGAAGCTTTCTTT,CASSLGFNFGTEAFF
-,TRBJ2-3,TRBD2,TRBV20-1,TGCAGTGCTAGAGGGCTCGCTAGCGGGGTCACAGATACGCAGTATTTT,CSARGLASGVTDTQYF
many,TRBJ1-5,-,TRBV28,TGTGCCAGCAGTTTTCCGTATGAGCTGATTCTCCAGCATTTT,CASSFPYELILQHF
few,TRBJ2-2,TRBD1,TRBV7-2,TGTGCCAGCAGCCCCCGGCGGGGACAGGGTAACACCGGGGAGCTGTTTTTT,CASSPRRGQGNTGELFF
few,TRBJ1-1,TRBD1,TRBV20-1,TGCAGTGCCGTGGGACAGATAAACACTGAAGCTTTCTTT,CSAVGQINTEAFF
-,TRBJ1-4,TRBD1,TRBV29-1,TGCAGCGTTGGCTTGTTGGCAGGGGGTGGCGAAAAACTGTTTTTT,CSVGLLAGGGEKLFF
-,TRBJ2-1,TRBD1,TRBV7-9,TGTGCCAGCAGCCGCAGGGGGCGTGACAATGAGCAGTTCTTC,CASSRRGRDNEQFF
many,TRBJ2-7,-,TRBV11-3,TGTGCCAGCAGCTCTTTTGAGGGCCAGGACGAGCAGTACTTC,CASSSFEGQDEQYF
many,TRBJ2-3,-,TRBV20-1,TGCAGTGCTAGAGATGGGACAACCACAGATACGCAGTATTTT,CSARDGTTTDTQYF
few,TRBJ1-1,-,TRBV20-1,TGCAGTGCTAGAGCCCCGGGAGGGGTCGACACTGAAGCTTTCTTT,CSARAPGGVDTEAFF
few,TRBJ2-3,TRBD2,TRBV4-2,TGTGCCAGCAGCCGCCCAACTAGCGGGGGGGCCTATTCCGGAGATACGCAGTATTTT,CASSRPTSGGAYSGDTQYF
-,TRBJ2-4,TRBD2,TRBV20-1,TGCAGTGCTCCCCCTAGCGGGAGGGCGGCCAAAAACATTCAGTACTTC,CSAPPSGRAAKNIQYF
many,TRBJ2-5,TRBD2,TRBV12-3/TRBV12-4,TGTGCCAGCAGTTTGAAGCGGGGGCAAGAGACCCAGTACTTC,CASSLKRGQETQYF
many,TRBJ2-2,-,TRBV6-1,TGTGCCAGCATCTCCGGGACGGGCTACACCGGGGAGCTGTTTTTT,CASISGTGYTGELFF
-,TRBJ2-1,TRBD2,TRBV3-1,TGTGCCAGCAGCCAAGTGCCTAGCGGGGTCGGTGAGCAGTTCTTC,CASSQVPSGVGEQFF
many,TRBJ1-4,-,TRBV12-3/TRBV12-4,TGTGCCAGCAGTTTAGGCAGGGGTGGGCTAGCAACTAATGAAAAACTGTTTTTT,CASSLGRGGLATNEKLFF
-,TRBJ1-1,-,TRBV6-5,TGTGCCAGCAGTTACTCGGTAGACAGAGAAGCTTTCTTT,CASSYSVDREAFF
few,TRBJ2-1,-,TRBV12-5,TGTGCTAGTGGTTTGGTCGGAATTGGGTATTTTTTGGGTGAGCAGTTCTTC,CASGLVGIGYFLGEQFF
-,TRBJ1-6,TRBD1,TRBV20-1,TGCAGTGCTAGATTGGGACAGGGGAGGGGAATAAATTCACCCCTCCACTTT,CSARLGQGRGINSPLHF
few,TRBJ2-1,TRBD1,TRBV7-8,TGTGCCAGCAGCTCGCGGGACAGGGACTACAATGAGCAGTTCTTC,CASSSRDRDYNEQFF
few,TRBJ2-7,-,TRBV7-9,TGTGCCAGCAGGGGGGGGCCCCACTACGAGCAGTACTTC,CASRGGPHYEQYF
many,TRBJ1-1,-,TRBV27,TGTGCCACCCGGAGGGGGGACATGAACACTGAAGCTTTCTTT,CATRRGDMNTEAFF